Shown below are 27 T cell receptor beta chains from a single sample sequenced in a study of identifying expanded T cells in peripheral blood. Profiling relied on immunoSEQ multiplex PCR, and the TCRdb table lists in-frame clones only, not all of them. The sample consists of about 86,000 clones, 70% to 90% of them appearing once. Sequencing used blood. These receptors all come from a person aged 18 to 70 in good health.

The CDR3 DNA follows: TGTGCCAGCGAAAAGGGCGGGCCTAATGAAAAACTGTTTTTT. Translating it yields CASEKGGPNEKLFF. This sequence joins TRBV6-6 and TRBJ1-4; no clear D gene. The CDR3 is 14 amino acids. Germline V gives CDR1 MNHNY, CDR2 SVGAGI (reference sequence). Trimming cost V 8 bases and J 3 bases, with 13 bases left between them.

V gene TRBV19 combines with J gene TRBJ2-1, with D perhaps matching TRBD1 or TRBD2 (6 bases each). The germline CDR1 and CDR2 sequences are LNHDA and SQIVND (reference sequence). The CDR3 spans 15 residues. V lost 3 bases and J 1 base, leaving 10 bases between the germline ends. The CDR3 region has the DNA TGTGCCAGTAGTATGACGGGGGCTTCCTACAATGAGCAGTTCTTC. Its translation is CASSMTGASYNEQFF.

A word on this clone: This may be a read error, as it is one base from a much larger clone. Other DNA sequences in the same sample also yield this CDR3. The chain uses TRBV6-6 and TRBJ1-2; no definite D call. Germline assignment: CDR1 MNHNY and CDR2 SVGAGI (reference sequence). This CDR3 is built from 14 residues. The CDR3 here is CASSYSPDAGGYTF. CDR3 DNA: TGTGCCAGCAGTTACTCGCCGGACGCGGGTGGCTATACCTTC.

The V and J genes are TRBV21-1 and TRBJ1-1; the table's D gene call, TRBD1, was not cross checked with the DNA. TRBV21-1 is annotated as a pseudogene. The CDR3 length is 18 residues. CDR3 loop: CASSKGLGRTLVNTEAFF. The CDR3 DNA reads as TGTGCCAGCAGCAAAGGTTTGGGGCGGACCCTGGTGAACACTGAAGCTTTCTTT.

This sequence joins TRBV19 and TRBJ1-2; D gene uncertain. The CDR3 has 15 amino acids. V dropped 8 bases and J dropped 4 bases, with 20 bases sitting between them. CDR1 is LNHDA, CDR2 SQIVND, per germline (reference sequence). In nucleotides, the CDR3 is TGTGCCAGTCGTCACTCCTCCGGGCTCTCCTATGGCTACACCTTC. Translating gives CASRHSSGLSYGYTF. The complete variable domain, with remaining parts taken from reference TRBV19 and TRBJ1-2, reads DGGITQSPKYLFRKEGQNVTLSCEQNLNHDAMYWYRQDPGQGLRLIYYSQIVNDFQKGDIAEGYSVSREKKESFPLTVTSAQKNPTAFYLCASRHSSGLSYGYTFGSGTRLTVV.

The V gene is TRBV6-6, the J gene TRBJ1-1; D is unclear. Trimming left V 6 bases short and J 4 bases short, with 6 bases between. The CDR3 is made up of 11 amino acids. The germline gives CDR1 MNHNY, CDR2 SVGAGI (reference sequence). The CDR3 region is CASSTRTEAFF. As DNA, the CDR3 is TGTGCCAGCAGCACACGCACTGAAGCTTTCTTT.

The chain uses TRBV10-3 and TRBJ2-3, with D perhaps TRBD2 (6 bases). The CDR3 has 15 amino acids. V was pared by 8 bases and J by 6 bases, with 21 bases between. Germline CDR1 and CDR2: ENHRY and SYGVKD. The DNA of the CDR3 is TGTGCCATCCGCGAGTTGGGGGGTCCCCAGGATACGCAGTATTTT. It codes for CAIRELGGPQDTQYF.

This rearrangement joins TRBV29-1 to TRBJ2-5, with TRBD1 matching 7 bases. J gave up 2 bases and V 5 bases, and 8 bases lay outside the gene matches. The CDR3 is 14 residues long. The germline V gene has CDR1 SQVTM and CDR2 ANQGSEA. CDR3 in amino acids: CSVPAGQAQETQYF. The CDR3 DNA reads TGCAGCGTTCCCGCCGGACAGGCGCAAGAGACCCAGTACTTC.

The rearrangement uses TRBV7-2 and TRBJ1-6, with a possible D match to TRBD1 (5 bases). The CDR3 has 15 residues. Trimming removed 5 bases from V and 9 bases from J, with 17 bases in between. Germline CDR1 is SGHTA and CDR2 is FQGNSA. The CDR3 region is CASSLGQGMGSPLHF. The CDR3, as DNA: TGTGCCAGCAGCCTCGGGCAGGGAATGGGTTCACCCCTCCACTTT.

The CDR3 DNA is TGTGCCAGCAGCTCTCCCGGGACGGCCTACTATGGCTACACCTTC. Translation gives CASSSPGTAYYGYTF. The V call is TRBV5-4, the J call TRBJ1-2; D possibly corresponds to TRBD1 (5 bases). The CDR3 runs 15 residues. The V gene lost 3 bases and the J gene lost 3 bases, with 15 bases spanning the gap. The germline CDR1 and CDR2 sequences are SGHNT and YYREEE (reference sequence).

The chain combines TRBV27 with TRBJ1-2; TRBD1 might be the D (5 bases). The CDR3 has 14 residues. Trimming stripped 2 bases from V and 6 bases from J, with 13 bases between. From germline, CDR1 is MNHEY and CDR2 SMNVEV (reference sequence). CDR3 in amino acids: CASSLAGRVNGYTF. The CDR3 nucleotides are TGTGCCAGCAGTTTAGCAGGGAGGGTGAATGGCTACACCTTC.

This clone came up once. The chain couples TRBV5-1 to TRBJ2-1; 7 nucleotides match TRBD1. The CDR3 is 16 amino acids. With V trimmed by 5 bases and J by 8 bases, 16 bases remained unmatched. Per germline, CDR1 SGHRS and CDR2 YFSETQ. The CDR3 spells CASSLEVTGPMHEQFF. CDR3 nucleotides: TGCGCCAGCAGTCTGGAAGTGACAGGGCCTATGCATGAGCAGTTCTTC.

This sequence joins TRBV12-5 and TRBJ2-6; D remains unclear. V lost 2 bases, J lost 4 bases, and 21 bases lay in between. The length of the CDR3 is 19 residues. Germline lookup yields CDR1 LGHNT and CDR2 FRNRAP. CDR3 nucleotide sequence: TGTGCTAGTGGTTTGTTTGTTTTGGACCATCCGTCCGGGGCCAACGTCCTGACTTTC. It translates to CASGLFVLDHPSGANVLTF.

This chain links TRBV6-4 with TRBJ1-6, with unresolved D. CDR1 and CDR2 (germline): MRHNA, SNTAGT. The CDR3 runs 14 residues. V gave up 4 bases and J gave up 2 bases, with 6 bases separating them. The CDR3 region has the DNA TGTGCCAGCAGTGCAGATACCTATAATTCACCCCTCCACTTT. The encoded protein is CASSADTYNSPLHF.

This rearrangement joins TRBV4-3 to TRBJ1-1; 7 bases line up with TRBD1. Germline V gene data show CDR1 as LGHNA and CDR2 as YSLEER. With V trimmed by 0 bases and J by 5 bases, 6 bases remained unmatched. CDR3 size: 15 residues. The CDR3 protein is CASSQDYRGVTEAFF. The DNA of the CDR3 is TGCGCCAGCAGCCAAGACTACAGGGGAGTTACTGAAGCTTTCTTT.

The chain uses TRBV19 and TRBJ1-2, with 9 bases fitting TRBD1. The junction had 5 bases not matched to a gene; V was cut back by 2 bases and J by 7 bases. Germline lookup yields CDR1 LNHDA and CDR2 SQIVND (reference sequence). The CDR3 loop spans 14 amino acids. The CDR3 spells CASSISGTGFGYTF. Here the CDR3 DNA reads TGTGCCAGTAGTATAAGCGGGACAGGGTTTGGCTACACCTTC.

The CDR3 here is CASSLATGTGAQDTQYF. The CDR3 DNA sequence: TGCGCCAGCAGCTTGGCCACCGGGACAGGGGCACAAGATACGCAGTATTTT. V and J are TRBV5-1 and TRBJ2-3; TRBD1 matches 10 bases. Trimming removed 0 bases from V and 5 bases from J; junction bases left unmatched: 9. The CDR3 covers 17 residues. The V gene's germline CDR1 is SGHRS and CDR2 YFSETQ.

This clone turned up a few times. The CDR3 here is CASPPRLRLGELFF. In nucleotides, the CDR3 is TGTGCCAGCCCCCCGCGGCTTAGGCTCGGGGAGCTGTTTTTT. This chain links TRBV7-9 with TRBJ2-2; no firm D call. This CDR3 comprises 14 residues. Per the germline V gene, CDR1 is SEHNR and CDR2 is FQNEAQ (reference sequence). The V end was cut by 8 bases, the J end by 7 bases, with 17 bases between. The whole variable domain, remainder taken from reference TRBV7-9 and TRBJ2-2, is DTGVSQNPRHKITKRGQNVTFRCDPISEHNRLYWYRQTLGQGPEFLTYFQNEAQLEKSRLLSDRFSAERPKGSFSTLEIQRTEQGDSAMYLCASPPRLRLGELFFGEGSRLTVL.

The V call is TRBV7-9, the J call TRBJ2-3; D may be TRBD2 (5 bases). V lost 0 bases to trimming and J lost 5 bases, with 15 bases between them. Germline-derived CDR1 and CDR2 are SEHNR and FQNEAQ (reference sequence). The CDR3 sequence is 16 residues long. CDR3: CASSLAEVPIRDTQYF. CDR3 nucleotide sequence: TGTGCCAGCAGCTTAGCGGAGGTACCGATCAGAGATACGCAGTATTTT.

This rearrangement joins TRBV5-4 to TRBJ1-3; a possible D gene is TRBD1 (6 bases). This CDR3 region has 14 residues. Germline CDR1 and CDR2: SGHNT and YYREEE (reference sequence). The V end lost 2 bases, the J end lost 0 bases, and 6 bases lay between the germline ends. The DNA of the CDR3 is TGTGCCAGCAGCTTAGGGGGCTCTGGAAACACCATATATTTT. Translated, it gives CASSLGGSGNTIYF.

This clone was seen a single time. V gene TRBV21-1 combines with J gene TRBJ2-5; TRBD2, the D gene given by the table, was not confirmed from the DNA. TRBV21-1 is noted as a pseudogene. The CDR3 has 15 amino acids. DNA for the CDR3: TGTGCCAGCGCGGTAGGTCGAAGCGGGGAAGAGACCCAGTACTTC. It yields the protein CASAVGRSGEETQYF.

This clone was picked up a small number of times. The chain recombines TRBV5-5 with TRBJ1-2; 8 bases line up with TRBD1. This CDR3 has 15 amino acids. The germline CDR1 and CDR2 sequences are SGHKS and YYEKEE (reference sequence). J was trimmed by 8 bases and V by 4 bases; bases with no gene match: 13. CDR3 in DNA: TGTGCCAGCAGCCAAGGACAGGGACCACACCTCGGCTACACCTTC. Its protein product is CASSQGQGPHLGYTF.

The chain is built from TRBV6-6 and TRBJ1-1, with TRBD1 matching over 8 bases. The CDR3 extends over 16 amino acids. Germline V gives CDR1 MNHNY, CDR2 SVGAGI (reference sequence). J was trimmed by 3 bases and V by 6 bases; bases with no gene match: 12. The CDR3, as DNA: TGTGCCAGCAGACTAAACTCTCAGGGGGCGGACACTGAAGCTTTCTTT. Its translation is CASRLNSQGADTEAFF.

The chain has TRBV19 and TRBJ2-7; D possibly corresponds to TRBD1 (6 bases). Looked up from germline, CDR1 is LNHDA and CDR2 is SQIVND (reference sequence). This CDR3 spans 13 amino acids. V was trimmed by 6 bases and J by 5 bases, leaving 14 bases between them. In DNA, the CDR3 is TGTGCCAGTAGGGACCAGGGGTTCCACGAGCAGTACTTC. Protein: CASRDQGFHEQYF.

The genes are TRBV2 and TRBJ1-2, with D unresolved. This CDR3 is 13 amino acids long. Deletions cut 3 bases from V and 8 bases from J, with 13 bases between. In germline, CDR1 is SNHLY, CDR2 FYNNEI. The CDR3 here is CASSEGRVWGYTF. In DNA form, the CDR3 reads TGTGCCAGCAGTGAGGGGAGGGTGTGGGGCTACACCTTC.

This clone was observed once. This sequence joins TRBV5-4 and TRBJ1-2; D unresolved. V was trimmed by 6 bases and J by 2 bases, leaving 14 bases between them. Germline lookup yields CDR1 SGHNT and CDR2 YYREEE (reference sequence). The CDR3 runs to 14 residues. Here the CDR3 reads CASNNFQENYGYTF. For the CDR3, the DNA is TGTGCCAGCAACAATTTTCAGGAAAACTATGGCTACACCTTC.

This chain uses TRBV7-2 with TRBJ2-7; 7 nucleotides agree with TRBD2. Trimming at V came to 5 bases and at J to 4 bases, leaving 8 bases not matched to a gene. The CDR3 sequence is 14 residues long. The germline CDR1 and CDR2 sequences are SGHTA and FQGNSA. CDR3 coding DNA: TGTGCCAGCAGCCCCGGAGGCGGGGGATACGAGCAGTACTTC. Protein product: CASSPGGGGYEQYF.